This TCR beta chain comes out of a study of cytomegalovirus exposure and HLA in healthy donors. Study background: Across 350 to 500 genotyped donors, just over 80% landed in the Caucasian-associated ancestry cluster.

Germline lookup yields CDR1 LGHNT and CDR2 FRNRAP. The CDR3 is made up of 16 amino acids. The ends lost 5 bases at V and 0 bases at J; junction bases unmatched: 6. Study conclusions and caveats: Likely technical artifact: a cluster of highly shared sequence variants.

This clone was picked up a small number of times. As yet, its antigen is unknown. Vbeta (60) and Jbeta (13) primers were used in the PCR. Assay: immunoSEQ multiplex PCR; the TCRdb copy retains only in-frame clones and omits some. Altogether about 160,000 clones are present, less than 85% being singletons, with the ten largest covering under 8%. The TCR sequence derives from a man aged 45 to 65 in good health and CMV-seropositive. Sequenced: PBMCs. The chain couples TRBV12-5 to TRBJ2-3, with 9 bases that match TRBD2. In nucleotides, the CDR3 is TGTGCTAGTGGTCGAATGACTAGCGGTAGCACAGATACGCAGTATTTT. It codes for CASGRMTSGSTDTQYF.